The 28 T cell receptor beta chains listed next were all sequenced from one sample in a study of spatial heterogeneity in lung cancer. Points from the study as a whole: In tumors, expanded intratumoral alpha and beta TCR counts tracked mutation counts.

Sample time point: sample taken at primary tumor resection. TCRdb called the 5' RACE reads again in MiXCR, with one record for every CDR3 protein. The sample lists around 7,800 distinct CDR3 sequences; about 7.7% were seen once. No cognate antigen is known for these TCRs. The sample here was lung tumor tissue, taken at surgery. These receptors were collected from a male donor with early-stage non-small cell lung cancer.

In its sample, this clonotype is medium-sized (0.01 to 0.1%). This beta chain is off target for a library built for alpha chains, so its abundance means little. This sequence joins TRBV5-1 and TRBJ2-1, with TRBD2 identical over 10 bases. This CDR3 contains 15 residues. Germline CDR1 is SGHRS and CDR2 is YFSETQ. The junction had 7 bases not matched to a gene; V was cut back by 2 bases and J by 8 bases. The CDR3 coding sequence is TGCGCCAGCAGCTTAGGGGCTAGCGGGAGTGATGAGCAGTTCTTC. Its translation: CASSLGASGSDEQFF.

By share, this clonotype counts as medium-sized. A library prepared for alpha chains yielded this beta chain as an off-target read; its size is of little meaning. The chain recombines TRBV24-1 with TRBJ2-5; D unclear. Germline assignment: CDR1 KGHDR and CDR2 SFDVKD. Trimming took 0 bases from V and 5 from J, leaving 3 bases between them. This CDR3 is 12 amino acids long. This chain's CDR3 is CATSDLTETQYF. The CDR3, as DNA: TGTGCCACCAGTGATTTGACCGAGACCCAGTACTTC.

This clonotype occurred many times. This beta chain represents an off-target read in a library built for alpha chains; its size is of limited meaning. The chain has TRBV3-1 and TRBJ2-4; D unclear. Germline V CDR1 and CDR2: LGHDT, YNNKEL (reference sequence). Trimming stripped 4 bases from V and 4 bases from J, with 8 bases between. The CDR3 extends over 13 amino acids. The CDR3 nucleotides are TGTGCCAGCAGCCTAGGTCCGAAAAACATTCAGTACTTC. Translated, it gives CASSLGPKNIQYF.

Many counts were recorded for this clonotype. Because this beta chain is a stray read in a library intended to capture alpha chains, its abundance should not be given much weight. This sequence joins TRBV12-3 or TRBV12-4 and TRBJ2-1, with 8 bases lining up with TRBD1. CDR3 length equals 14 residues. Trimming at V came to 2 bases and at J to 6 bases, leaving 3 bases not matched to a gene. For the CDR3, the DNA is TGTGCCAGCAGTTTACAGGGGGCTCGCAATGAGCAGTTCTTC. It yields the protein CASSLQGARNEQFF.

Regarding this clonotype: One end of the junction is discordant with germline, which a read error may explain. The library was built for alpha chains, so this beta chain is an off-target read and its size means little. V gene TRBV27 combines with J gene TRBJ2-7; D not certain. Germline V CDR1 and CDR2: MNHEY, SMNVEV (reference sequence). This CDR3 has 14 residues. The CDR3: CATSPRVIGYEQYF. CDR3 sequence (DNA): TGTGCCACCAGTCCACGAGTGATCGGCTACGAGCAGTACTTC.

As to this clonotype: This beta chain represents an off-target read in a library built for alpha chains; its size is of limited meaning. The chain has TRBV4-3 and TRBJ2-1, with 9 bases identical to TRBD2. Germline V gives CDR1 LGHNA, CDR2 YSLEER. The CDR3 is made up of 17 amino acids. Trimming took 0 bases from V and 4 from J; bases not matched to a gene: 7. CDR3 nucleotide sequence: TGCGCCAGCAGCCAAGAATTAGCGGGAGCTTTTTACAATGAGCAGTTCTTC. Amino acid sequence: CASSQELAGAFYNEQFF.

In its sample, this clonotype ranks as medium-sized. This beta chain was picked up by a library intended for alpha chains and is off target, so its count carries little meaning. The CDR3 DNA reads TGTGCCAGCACCCTCCCCGGGACCCGGAACGAGCAGTACTTC. Its translation: CASTLPGTRNEQYF. The rearrangement joins TRBV6-6 to TRBJ2-7; D possibly uses TRBD1 or TRBD2 (5 bases each). The V gene lost 7 bases and the J gene lost 5 bases, with 18 bases spanning the gap. This CDR3 contains 14 residues. Germline V lookup: CDR1 MNHNY, CDR2 SVGAGI (reference sequence).

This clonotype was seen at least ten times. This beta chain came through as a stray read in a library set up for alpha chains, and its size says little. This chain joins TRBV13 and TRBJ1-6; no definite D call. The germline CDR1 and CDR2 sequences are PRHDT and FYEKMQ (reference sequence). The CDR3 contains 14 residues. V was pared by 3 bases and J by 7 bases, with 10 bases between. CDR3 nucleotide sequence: TGTGCCAGCAGCTTTAACAGCCTAAATTCACCCCTCCACTTT. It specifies CASSFNSLNSPLHF. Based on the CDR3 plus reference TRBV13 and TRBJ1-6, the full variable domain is AAGVIQSPRHLIKEKRETATLKCYPIPRHDTVYWYQQGPGQDPQFLISFYEKMQSDKGSIPDRFSAQQFSDYHSELNMSSLELGDSALYFCASSFNSLNSPLHFGNGTRLTVT.

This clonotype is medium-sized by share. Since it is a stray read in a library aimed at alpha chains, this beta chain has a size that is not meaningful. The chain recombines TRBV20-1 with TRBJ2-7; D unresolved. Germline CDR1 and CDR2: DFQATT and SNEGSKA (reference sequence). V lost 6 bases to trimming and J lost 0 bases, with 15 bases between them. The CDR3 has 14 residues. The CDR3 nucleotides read TGCAGTGCCCGTCTTGGCGGTAGCTCCTACGAGCAGTACTTC. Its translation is CSARLGGSSYEQYF.

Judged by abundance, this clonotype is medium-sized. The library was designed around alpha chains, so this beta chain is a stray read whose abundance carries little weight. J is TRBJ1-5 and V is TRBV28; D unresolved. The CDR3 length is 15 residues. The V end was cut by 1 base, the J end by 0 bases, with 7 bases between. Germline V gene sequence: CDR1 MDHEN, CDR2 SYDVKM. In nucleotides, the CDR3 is TGTGCCAGCAGTTTATCAACCCATAGCAATCAGCCCCAGCATTTT. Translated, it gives CASSLSTHSNQPQHF.

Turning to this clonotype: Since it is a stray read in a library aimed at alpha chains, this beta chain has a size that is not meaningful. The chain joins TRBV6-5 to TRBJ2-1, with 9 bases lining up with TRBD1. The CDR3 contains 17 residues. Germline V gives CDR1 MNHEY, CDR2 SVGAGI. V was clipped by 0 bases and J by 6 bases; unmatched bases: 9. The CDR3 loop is CASSYSTGTGSFNEQFF. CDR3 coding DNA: TGTGCCAGCAGTTACTCAACCGGGACAGGGAGCTTCAATGAGCAGTTCTTC.

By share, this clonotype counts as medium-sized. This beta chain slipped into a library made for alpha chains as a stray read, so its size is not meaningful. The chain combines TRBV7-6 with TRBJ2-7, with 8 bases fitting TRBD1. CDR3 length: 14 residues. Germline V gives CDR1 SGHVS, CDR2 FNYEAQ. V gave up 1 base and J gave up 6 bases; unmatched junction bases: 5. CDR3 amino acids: CASSLEQGASEQYF. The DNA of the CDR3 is TGTGCCAGCAGCTTAGAGCAGGGGGCCTCCGAGCAGTACTTC.

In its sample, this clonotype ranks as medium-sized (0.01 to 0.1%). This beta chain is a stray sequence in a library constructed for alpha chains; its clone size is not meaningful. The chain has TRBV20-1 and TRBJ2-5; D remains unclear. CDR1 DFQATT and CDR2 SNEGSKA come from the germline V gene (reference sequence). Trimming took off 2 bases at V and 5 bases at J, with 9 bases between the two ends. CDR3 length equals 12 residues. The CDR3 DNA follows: TGCAGTGCTAGATTGGGGTCGGAGACCCAGTACTTC. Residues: CSARLGSETQYF.

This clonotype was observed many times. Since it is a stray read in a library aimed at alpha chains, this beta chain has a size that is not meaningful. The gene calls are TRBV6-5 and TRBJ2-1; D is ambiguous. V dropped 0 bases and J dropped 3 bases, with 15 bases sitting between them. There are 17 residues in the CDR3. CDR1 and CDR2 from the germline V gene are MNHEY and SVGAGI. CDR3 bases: TGTGCCAGCAGTTACTCGACGCCCCGAGGCCTCTACAATGAGCAGTTCTTC. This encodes CASSYSTPRGLYNEQFF.

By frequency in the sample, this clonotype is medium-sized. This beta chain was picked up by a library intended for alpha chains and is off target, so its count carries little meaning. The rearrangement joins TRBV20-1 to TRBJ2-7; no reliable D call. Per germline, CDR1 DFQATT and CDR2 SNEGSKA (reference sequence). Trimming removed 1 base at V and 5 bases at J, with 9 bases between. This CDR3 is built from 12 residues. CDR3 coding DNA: TGCAGTGCTAGAGCACTCACCGACGAGCAGTACTTC. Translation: CSARALTDEQYF.

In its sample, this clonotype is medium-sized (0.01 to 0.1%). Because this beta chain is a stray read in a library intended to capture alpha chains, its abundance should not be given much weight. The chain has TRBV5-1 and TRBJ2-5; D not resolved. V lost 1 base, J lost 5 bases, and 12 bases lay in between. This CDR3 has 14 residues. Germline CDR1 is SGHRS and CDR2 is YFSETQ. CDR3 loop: CASSLRAVRETQYF. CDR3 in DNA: TGCGCCAGCAGCTTGAGGGCAGTTCGGGAGACCCAGTACTTC.

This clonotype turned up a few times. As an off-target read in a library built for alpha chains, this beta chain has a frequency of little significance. CDR3 sequence (DNA): TGCGCCAGCAGCACATTAGCGGGAGGGGACCACAATGAGCAGTTCTTC. Protein sequence: CASSTLAGGDHNEQFF. The genes are TRBV5-1 and TRBJ2-1; 11 positions match TRBD2. The junction had 8 bases not matched to a gene; V was cut back by 4 bases and J by 5 bases. Germline lookup yields CDR1 SGHRS and CDR2 YFSETQ. CDR3 length equals 16 residues.

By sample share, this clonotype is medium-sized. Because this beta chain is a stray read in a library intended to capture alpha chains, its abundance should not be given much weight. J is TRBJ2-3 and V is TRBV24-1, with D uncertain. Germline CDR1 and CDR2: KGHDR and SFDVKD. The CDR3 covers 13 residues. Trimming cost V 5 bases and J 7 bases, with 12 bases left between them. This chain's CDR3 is CATSAPGAYTQYF. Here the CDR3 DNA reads TGTGCCACCAGTGCGCCAGGCGCGTATACGCAGTATTTT.

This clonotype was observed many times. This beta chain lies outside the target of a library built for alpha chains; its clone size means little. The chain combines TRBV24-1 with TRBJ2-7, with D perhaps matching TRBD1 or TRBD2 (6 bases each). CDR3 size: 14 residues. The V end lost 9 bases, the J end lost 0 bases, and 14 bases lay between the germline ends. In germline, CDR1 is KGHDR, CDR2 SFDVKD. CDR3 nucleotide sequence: TGTGCCACCGCCGAGGGGGGCCGCTCCTACGAGCAGTACTTC. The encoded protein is CATAEGGRSYEQYF.

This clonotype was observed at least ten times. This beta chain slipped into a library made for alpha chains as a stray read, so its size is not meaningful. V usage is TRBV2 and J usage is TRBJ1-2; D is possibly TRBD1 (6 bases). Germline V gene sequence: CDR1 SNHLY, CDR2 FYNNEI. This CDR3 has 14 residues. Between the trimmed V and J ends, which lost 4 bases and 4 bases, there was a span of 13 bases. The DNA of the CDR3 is TGTGCCAGCAGTGTTTACGGGGGGGCCTATGGCTACACCTTC. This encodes CASSVYGGAYGYTF.

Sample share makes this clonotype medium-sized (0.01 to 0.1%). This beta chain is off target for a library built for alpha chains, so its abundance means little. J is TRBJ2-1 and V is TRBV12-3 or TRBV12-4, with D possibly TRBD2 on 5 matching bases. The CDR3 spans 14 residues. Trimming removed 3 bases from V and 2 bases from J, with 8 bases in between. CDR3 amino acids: CASSFSGTYNEQFF. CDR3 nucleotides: TGTGCCAGCAGTTTCTCCGGGACCTACAATGAGCAGTTCTTC.

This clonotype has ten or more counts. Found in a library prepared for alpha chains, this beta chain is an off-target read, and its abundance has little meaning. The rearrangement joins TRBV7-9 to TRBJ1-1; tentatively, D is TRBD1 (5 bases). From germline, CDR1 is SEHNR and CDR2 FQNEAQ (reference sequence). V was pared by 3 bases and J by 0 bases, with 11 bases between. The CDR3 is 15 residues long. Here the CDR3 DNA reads TGTGCCAGCAGCTTTCGGGGGTTAGTGAACACTGAAGCTTTCTTT. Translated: CASSFRGLVNTEAFF. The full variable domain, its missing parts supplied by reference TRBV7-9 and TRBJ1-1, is DTGVSQNPRHKITKRGQNVTFRCDPISEHNRLYWYRQTLGQGPEFLTYFQNEAQLEKSRLLSDRFSAERPKGSFSTLEIQRTEQGDSAMYLCASSFRGLVNTEAFFGQGTRLTVV.

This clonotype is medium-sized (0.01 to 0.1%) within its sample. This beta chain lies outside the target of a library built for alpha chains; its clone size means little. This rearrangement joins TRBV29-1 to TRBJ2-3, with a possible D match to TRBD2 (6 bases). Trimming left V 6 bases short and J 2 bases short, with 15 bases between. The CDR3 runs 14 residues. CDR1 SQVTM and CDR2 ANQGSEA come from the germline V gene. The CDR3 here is CSVMTRRNTDTQYF. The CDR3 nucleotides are TGCAGCGTGATGACTAGGCGGAACACAGATACGCAGTATTTT.

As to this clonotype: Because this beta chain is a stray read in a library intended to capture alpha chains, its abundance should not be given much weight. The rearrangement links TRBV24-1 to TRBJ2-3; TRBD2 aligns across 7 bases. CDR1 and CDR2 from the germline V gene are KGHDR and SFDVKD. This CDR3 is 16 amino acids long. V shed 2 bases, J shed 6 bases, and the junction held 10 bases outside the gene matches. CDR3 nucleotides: TGTGCCACCAGTGATTGGAGCGCAGCGGGATCGGATACGCAGTATTTT. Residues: CATSDWSAAGSDTQYF.

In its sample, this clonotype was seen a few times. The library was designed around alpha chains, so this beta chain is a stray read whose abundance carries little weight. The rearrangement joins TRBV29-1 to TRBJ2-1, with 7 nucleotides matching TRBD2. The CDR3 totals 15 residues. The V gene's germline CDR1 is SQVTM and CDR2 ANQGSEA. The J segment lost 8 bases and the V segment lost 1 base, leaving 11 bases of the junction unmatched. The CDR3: CSVEVSSGYLDEQFF. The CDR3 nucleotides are TGCAGCGTTGAAGTGTCTAGCGGATACCTCGATGAGCAGTTCTTC.

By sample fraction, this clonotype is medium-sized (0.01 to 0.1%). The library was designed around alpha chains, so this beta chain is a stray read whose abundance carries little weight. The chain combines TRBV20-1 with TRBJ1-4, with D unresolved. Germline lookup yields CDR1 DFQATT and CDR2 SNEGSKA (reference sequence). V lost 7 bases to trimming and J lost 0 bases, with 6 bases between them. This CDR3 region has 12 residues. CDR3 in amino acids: CSGRATNEKLFF. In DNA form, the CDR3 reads TGCAGTGGGAGGGCAACTAATGAAAAACTGTTTTTT.

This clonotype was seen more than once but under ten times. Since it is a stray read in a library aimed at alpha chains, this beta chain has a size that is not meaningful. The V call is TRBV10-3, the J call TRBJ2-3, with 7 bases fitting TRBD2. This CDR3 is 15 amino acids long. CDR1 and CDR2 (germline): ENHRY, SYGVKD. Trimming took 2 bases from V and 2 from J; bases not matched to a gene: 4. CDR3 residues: CAISEGGDSTDTQYF. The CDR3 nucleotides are TGTGCCATCAGTGAGGGGGGGGATTCCACAGATACGCAGTATTTT.

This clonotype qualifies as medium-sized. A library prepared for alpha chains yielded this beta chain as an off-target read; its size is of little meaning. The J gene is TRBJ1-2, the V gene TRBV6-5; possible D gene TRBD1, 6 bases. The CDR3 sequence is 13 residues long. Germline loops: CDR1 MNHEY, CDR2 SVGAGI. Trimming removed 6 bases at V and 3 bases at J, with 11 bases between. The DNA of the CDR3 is TGTGCCAGCAGCCCAGGGGCAGACTATGGCTACACCTTC. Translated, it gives CASSPGADYGYTF.